The T cell receptor beta chain described here comes from a study of T cell repertoires in cytomegalovirus infection. TCRdb recomputed calls from the reads with MiXCR, one row per CDR3 protein. The data contain over 300,000 distinct CDR3 sequences, over 7.5% of them singletons. General observations from the study: Ex vivo, HLA-C-restricted CMV-specific TCR beta clonotypes prevailed over the rest of the response.

Deletions cut 5 bases from V and 11 bases from J, with 21 bases between. CDR3 length: 14 residues. Germline values: CDR1 SGHTA, CDR2 FQGNSA. This clonotype was found many times. The antigen remains undetermined. The sample consisted of PBMCs. The sequence derives from a human donor in good health (CMV status not recorded). Some clones in this sample may be carry-over from other donors' samples. The chain employs TRBV7-2 and TRBJ1-1; D unresolved. The DNA of the CDR3 is TGTGCCAGCAGCCCGGGTCTGGCGGATTTCAAGGCTTTCTTT. Translated: CASSPGLADFKAFF.